This T cell receptor beta chain was retrieved from a study of shared T cell receptors in the human thymus. Sequencing was performed with immunoSEQ multiplex PCR; in TCRdb, only in-frame clones are kept and a portion is missing. The sample records roughly 660,000 clones, 85% to 90% being singletons. This sample also belongs to another study, concerning human thymus T cells. As reported in that work: Corrective surgery for congenital heart defects was being performed on the healthy Finnish infants who were the donors. Thymus specimens were resections from corrective heart surgery. Among thymic and blood repertoires, usage of V and J genes appeared biased. What related research reported was that thymic repertoires overlapped highly among unrelated individuals.

The receptor was derived from a boy younger than two with a congenital heart defect. The sample consisted of thymocytes.

The CDR3 region has the DNA TGTGCCAGCAGCTTACGGACGACAGGGGAGAGAATCGAGCAGTACTTC. The encoded protein is CASSLRTTGERIEQYF. This chain connects TRBV7-2 to TRBJ2-7; TRBD1 matches 8 bases. Per germline, CDR1 SGHTA and CDR2 FQGNSA. The length of the CDR3 is 16 residues. V gave up 2 bases and J gave up 6 bases; unmatched junction bases: 12.